This TCR beta chain is from a study of T-cell reconstitution after alpha-beta-depleted transplantation in children (dated by TCRdb to 2015 to 2016). A note on the overall study: Using TCR repertoire profiling, the study quantitatively followed how T-cell immune reconstitution unfolded in children after TCRalphabeta/CD19-depleted allogeneic hematopoietic cell transplantation. Beyond this particular receptor, the publication reports: Hyperexpanded clone frequencies declined over subsequent months; after one year, T-cell counts and TCRbeta diversity were mostly attributed to newly produced T cells. Apparently early alphabetaT-cell count recovery about two months after transplant reportedly relied on only several hundred rapidly expanded clones derived from non-depleted graft cells. In some patients, high TCRbeta diversity at day 60 was attributed to recipient T cells and intrathymic progenitors that had survived conditioning.

V trim: 3 bases; J trim: 7 bases; unmatched bases: 12. CDR1 and CDR2, looked up from the germline V gene, are MDHEN and SYDVKM. Measured from the cysteine to the phenylalanine, the CDR3 is 15 residues long. Just CDR3 DNA is preserved here, 45 bases in frame from base 1. About this clonotype: Its specific antigen is unknown. Base qualities were left out, and no much larger clone turns up one base away.

Receptor amplification or capture employed PCR. This sample was sequenced with an Illumina HiSeq 2500. TCR library preparation used molecular barcoding, with unique molecular identifiers applied to normalize quantification of the TCRbeta repertoire. TCRdb reworked the public reads: Q25 trimming with fastp, MiXCR clone assembly, productive beta chains retained. All rows with the same CDR3 protein become a single entry with the most common DNA and genes. Within this sample are 800,000 to 1,000,000 distinct CDR3 sequences, with 25% to 35% of them counted one time only. The ten largest make up about 28% of the sample. The intended sense of this specimen's treatment or condition label: allogeneic hematopoietic cell transplantation with graft depleted of TCRalphabeta T cells and CD19 B cells. Transplant recipients were children who received TCRalphabeta/CD19-depleted allogeneic hematopoietic cell grafts.

The receptor's source is a boy under two years old who had a stem cell transplant for SCID, so the T cells may come from the graft donor. In this chain, TRBV28 is recombined with TRBJ2-7; 7 nucleotides in the junction match TRBD1. Sequenced material: PBMCs, mostly from graft donor cells, taken 360 days after TCRalphabeta/CD19-depleted stem cell transplant. The DNA sequence is given as TGTGCCAGCAGTTTCTCGGATAGGGACAGTCAAGAGCAGTACTTC. The translation is CASSFSDRDSQEQYF.